This TCR beta chain is from a study of spatial heterogeneity in lung cancer. General study findings and limits: The number of expanded tumor alpha and beta chains correlated with mutation number.

Time point meaning: sample taken at primary tumor resection. Patients with untreated early-stage non-small cell lung cancer, numbering 72, were the donors. Judged by abundance, this clonotype is medium-sized (0.01 to 0.1%). Antigen: not known. A library prepared for alpha chains yielded this beta chain as an off-target read; its size is of little meaning. J lost 4 bases, V lost 0 bases, and 5 bases had no gene match. The CDR3 sequence is 16 residues long. Germline CDR1 and CDR2: SGHVS and FNYEAQ. TCRdb passed the 5' RACE reads through MiXCR, listing each CDR3 protein once. The sample records several thousand distinct CDR3 sequences, 4% to 5.5% being singletons.

This specimen consisted of lung tumor tissue, obtained at surgery. The TCR originated in a female donor with early-stage non-small cell lung cancer. The chain combines TRBV7-6 with TRBJ2-3; 9 bases agree with TRBD2. CDR3 loop: CASSLASSGMADTQYF. The DNA of the CDR3 is TGTGCCAGCAGCTTAGCATCTAGCGGGATGGCAGATACGCAGTATTTT.